This entry lists 4 T cell receptor beta chains sequenced from one sample in a study of blood T cell repertoires in COVID-19. Sequencing used immunoSEQ multiplex PCR; TCRdb keeps in-frame clones, though not all of them. This table holds about 370,000 clones, more than 70% found once. Sample: peripheral blood. Every receptor here comes from a woman in her twenties or thirties with COVID-19, enrolled during active disease.

The V gene is TRBV11-1, the J gene TRBJ1-1, with D uncertain. The V end was cut by 0 bases, the J end by 5 bases, with 7 bases between. The germline gives CDR1 SGHAT, CDR2 FQDESV (reference sequence). This CDR3 contains 13 residues. The CDR3: CASSLAPGTEAFF. For the CDR3, the DNA is TGTGCCAGCAGCTTAGCCCCGGGGACTGAAGCTTTCTTT.

CDR3 region: CASSPQVRANYGYTF. In nucleotides, the CDR3 is TGCGCCAGCAGCCCCCAGGTTCGCGCTAACTATGGCTACACCTTC. The gene calls are TRBV4-1 and TRBJ1-2; D is ambiguous. V dropped 4 bases and J dropped 0 bases, with 12 bases sitting between them. The CDR3 covers 15 residues. CDR1 is MGHRA, CDR2 YSYEKL, per germline.

The count of this clone is one. The chain uses TRBV3-1 (or the pseudogene TRBV3-2) and TRBJ2-2, with D uncertain. The germline V and J ends were trimmed by 1 base and 4 bases, with 10 bases remaining between them. This CDR3 region has 15 residues. Germline CDR1 LGHDT, CDR2 YNNKEL (reference sequence). This chain's CDR3 is CASSQAQVVTGELFF. The CDR3 DNA reads TGTGCCAGCAGCCAAGCCCAGGTGGTCACCGGGGAGCTGTTTTTT.

The chain carries TRBV5-1 and TRBJ1-5; TRBD1 is a possible D gene (5 bases). The germline CDR1 and CDR2 sequences are SGHRS and YFSETQ. The ends were cut back, 0 bases at V and 5 bases at J, with 9 bases in the middle. The CDR3 is 14 amino acids. The CDR3 coding sequence is TGCGCCAGCAGCTTGGGGACACTGGATCAGCCCCAGCATTTT. Translating gives CASSLGTLDQPQHF.